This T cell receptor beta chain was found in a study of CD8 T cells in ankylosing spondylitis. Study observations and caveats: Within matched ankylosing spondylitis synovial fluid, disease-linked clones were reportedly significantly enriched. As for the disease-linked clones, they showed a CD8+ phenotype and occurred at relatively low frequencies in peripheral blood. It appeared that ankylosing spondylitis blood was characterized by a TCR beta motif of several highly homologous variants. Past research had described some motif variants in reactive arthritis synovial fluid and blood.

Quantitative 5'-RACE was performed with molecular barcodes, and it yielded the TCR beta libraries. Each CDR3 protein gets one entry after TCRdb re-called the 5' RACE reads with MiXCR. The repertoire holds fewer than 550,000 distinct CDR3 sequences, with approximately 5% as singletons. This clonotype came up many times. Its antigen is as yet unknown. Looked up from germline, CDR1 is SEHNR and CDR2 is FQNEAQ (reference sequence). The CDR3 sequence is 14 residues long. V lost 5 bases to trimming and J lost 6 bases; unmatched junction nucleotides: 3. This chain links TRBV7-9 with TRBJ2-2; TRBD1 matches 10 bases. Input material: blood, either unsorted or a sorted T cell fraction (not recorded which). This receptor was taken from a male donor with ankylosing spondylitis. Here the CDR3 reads CASSTDRGPGELFF. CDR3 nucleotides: TGTGCCAGCAGCACCGACAGGGGGCCCGGGGAGCTGTTTTTT.